This T cell receptor beta chain was captured by sequencing in a study of blood T cell repertoires in COVID-19. The data were produced by immunoSEQ multiplex PCR, yet TCRdb's version contains in-frame clones alone and is incomplete. The table has around 270,000 clones, roughly 89% seen once; the top ten hold more than 1.5%. Concerning this clone itself: The same CDR3 arises from other DNA sequences in this sample as well.

Trimming stripped 3 bases from V and 4 bases from J, with 7 bases between. CDR3 length equals 12 residues. The chain carries TRBV12-3 or TRBV12-4 and TRBJ2-7; D possibly corresponds to TRBD2 (5 bases). The TCR was taken from a woman in her 40s who had recovered from COVID-19. The sequencing input was peripheral blood. The CDR3: CASSFGGYEQYF. CDR3 nucleotides: TGTGCCAGCAGTTTCGGAGGTTACGAGCAGTACTTC.